The 2 T cell receptor beta chains in this list originate from one sample, sequenced in a study of human thymus T cells. The table came from immunoSEQ multiplex PCR; TCRdb's copy has only in-frame clones and leaves some out. The sample comprises about 60,000 clones, 94% of which are singletons, and 6% rests with the top ten. The material sequenced was blood. The source of these receptors is a boy under two years old with a congenital heart defect but otherwise immunologically healthy.

The V gene is TRBV5-4, the J gene TRBJ1-6; 8 bases are a match to TRBD1. Germline V lookup: CDR1 SGHNT, CDR2 YYREEE (reference sequence). The CDR3 sequence is 15 residues long. V was clipped by 5 bases and J by 4 bases; unmatched bases: 5. The CDR3 DNA reads TGTGCCAGCAGATCGGACAGGGATTATAATTCACCCCTCCACTTT. The encoded protein is CASRSDRDYNSPLHF. The variable domain in full, with the rest retrieved from reference TRBV5-4 and TRBJ1-6, is ETGVTQSPTHLIKTRGQQVTLRCSSQSGHNTVSWYQQALGQGPQFIFQYYREEENGRGNFPPRFSGLQFPNYSSELNVNALELDDSALYLCASRSDRDYNSPLHFGNGTRLTVT.

The chain combines TRBV28 with TRBJ1-1; D may be TRBD1 (5 bases). Germline V gene lookup returns CDR1 MDHEN and CDR2 SYDVKM. The V and J ends lost 3 bases and 1 base respectively, with 9 bases between them. The CDR3 is 14 amino acids. The CDR3: CASSLYGTNTEAFF. CDR3 DNA: TGTGCCAGCAGTTTGTACGGGACGAACACTGAAGCTTTCTTT.